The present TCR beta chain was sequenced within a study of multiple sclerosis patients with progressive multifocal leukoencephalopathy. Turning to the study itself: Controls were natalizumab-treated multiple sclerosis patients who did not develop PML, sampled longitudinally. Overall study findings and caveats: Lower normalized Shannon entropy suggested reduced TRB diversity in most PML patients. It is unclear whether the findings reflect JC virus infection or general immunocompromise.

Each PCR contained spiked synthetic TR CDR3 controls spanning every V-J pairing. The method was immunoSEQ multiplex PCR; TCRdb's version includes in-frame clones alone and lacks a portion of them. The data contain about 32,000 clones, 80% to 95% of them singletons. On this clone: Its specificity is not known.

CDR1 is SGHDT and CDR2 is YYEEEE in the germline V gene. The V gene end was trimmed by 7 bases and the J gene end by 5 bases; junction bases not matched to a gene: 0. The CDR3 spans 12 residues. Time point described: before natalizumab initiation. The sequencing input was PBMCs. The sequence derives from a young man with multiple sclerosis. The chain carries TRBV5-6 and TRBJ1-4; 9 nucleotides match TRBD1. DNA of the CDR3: TGTGCCAGCGGACAGGGGAATGAAAAACTGTTTTTT. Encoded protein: CASGQGNEKLFF.